This TCR beta chain was retrieved from a study of T cells after yellow fever vaccination. Via MiXCR, TCRdb re-called the 5' RACE reads, giving one row per CDR3 protein. Here the sample spans under 350,000 distinct CDR3 sequences, roughly 4% being singletons. The length of the CDR3 is 16 residues. Germline V CDR1 and CDR2: LGHDT, YNNKEL (reference sequence). The V gene lost 7 bases and the J gene lost 0 bases, with 15 bases spanning the gap. Many counts were recorded for this clonotype. This sample comprised PBMCs, obtained 5 days after the yellow fever booster vaccination. This clonotype was obtained from a man younger than 35 who received the YFV17D yellow fever vaccine. The chain is built from TRBV3-1 and TRBJ2-2, with a possible D match to TRBD1 (7 bases). CDR3: CASTTGDSSNTGELFF. CDR3 sequence (DNA): TGTGCCAGCACCACAGGGGACTCCTCGAACACCGGGGAGCTGTTTTTT. The whole variable domain, filled in from reference TRBV3-1 and TRBJ2-2, reads DTAVSQTPKYLVTQMGNDKSIKCEQNLGHDTMYWYKQDSKKFLKIMFSYNNKELIINETVPNRFSPKSPDKAHLNLHINSLELGDSAVYFCASTTGDSSNTGELFFGEGSRLTVL.